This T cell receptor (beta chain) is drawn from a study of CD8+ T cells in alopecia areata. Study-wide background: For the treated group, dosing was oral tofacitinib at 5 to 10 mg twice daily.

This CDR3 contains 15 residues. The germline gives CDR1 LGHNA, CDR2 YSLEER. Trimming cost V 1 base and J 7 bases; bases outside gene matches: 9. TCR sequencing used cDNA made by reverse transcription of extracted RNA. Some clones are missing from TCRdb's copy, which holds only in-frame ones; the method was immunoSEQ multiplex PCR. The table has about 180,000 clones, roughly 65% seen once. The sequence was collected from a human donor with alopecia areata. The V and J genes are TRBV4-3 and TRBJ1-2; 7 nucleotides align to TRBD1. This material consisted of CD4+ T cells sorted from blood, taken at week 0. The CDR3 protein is CASSQVGQALGGYTF. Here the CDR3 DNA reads TGCGCCAGCAGCCAAGTCGGACAGGCCCTGGGTGGCTACACCTTC.